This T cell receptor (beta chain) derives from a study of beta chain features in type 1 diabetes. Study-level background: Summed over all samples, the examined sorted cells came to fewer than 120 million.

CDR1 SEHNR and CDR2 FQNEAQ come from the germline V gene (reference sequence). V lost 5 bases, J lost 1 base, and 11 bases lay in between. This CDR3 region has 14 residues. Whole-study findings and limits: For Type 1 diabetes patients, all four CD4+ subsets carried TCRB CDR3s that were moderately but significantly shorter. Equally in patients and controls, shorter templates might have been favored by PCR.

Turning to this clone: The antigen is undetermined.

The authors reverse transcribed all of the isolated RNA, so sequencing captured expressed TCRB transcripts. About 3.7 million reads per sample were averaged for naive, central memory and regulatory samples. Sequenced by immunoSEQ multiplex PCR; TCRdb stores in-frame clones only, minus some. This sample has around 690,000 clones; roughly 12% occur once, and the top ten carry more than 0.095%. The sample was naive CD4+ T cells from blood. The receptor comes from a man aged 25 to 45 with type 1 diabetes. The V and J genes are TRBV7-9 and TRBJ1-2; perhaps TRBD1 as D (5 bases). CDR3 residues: CASSLRQLNYGYTF. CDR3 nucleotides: TGTGCCAGCAGCCTCCGACAGCTTAACTATGGCTACACCTTC.